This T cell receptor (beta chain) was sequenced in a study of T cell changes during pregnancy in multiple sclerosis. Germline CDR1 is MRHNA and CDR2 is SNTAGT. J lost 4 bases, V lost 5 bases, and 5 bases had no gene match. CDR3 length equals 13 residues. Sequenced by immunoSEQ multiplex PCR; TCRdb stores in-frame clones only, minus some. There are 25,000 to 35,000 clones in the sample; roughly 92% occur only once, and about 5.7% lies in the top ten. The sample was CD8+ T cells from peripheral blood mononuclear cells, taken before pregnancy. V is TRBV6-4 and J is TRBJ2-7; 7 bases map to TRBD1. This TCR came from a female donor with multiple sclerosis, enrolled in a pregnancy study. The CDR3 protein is CASSPRQGYEQYF. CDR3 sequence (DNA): TGTGCCAGCAGTCCCCGACAGGGATACGAGCAGTACTTC.